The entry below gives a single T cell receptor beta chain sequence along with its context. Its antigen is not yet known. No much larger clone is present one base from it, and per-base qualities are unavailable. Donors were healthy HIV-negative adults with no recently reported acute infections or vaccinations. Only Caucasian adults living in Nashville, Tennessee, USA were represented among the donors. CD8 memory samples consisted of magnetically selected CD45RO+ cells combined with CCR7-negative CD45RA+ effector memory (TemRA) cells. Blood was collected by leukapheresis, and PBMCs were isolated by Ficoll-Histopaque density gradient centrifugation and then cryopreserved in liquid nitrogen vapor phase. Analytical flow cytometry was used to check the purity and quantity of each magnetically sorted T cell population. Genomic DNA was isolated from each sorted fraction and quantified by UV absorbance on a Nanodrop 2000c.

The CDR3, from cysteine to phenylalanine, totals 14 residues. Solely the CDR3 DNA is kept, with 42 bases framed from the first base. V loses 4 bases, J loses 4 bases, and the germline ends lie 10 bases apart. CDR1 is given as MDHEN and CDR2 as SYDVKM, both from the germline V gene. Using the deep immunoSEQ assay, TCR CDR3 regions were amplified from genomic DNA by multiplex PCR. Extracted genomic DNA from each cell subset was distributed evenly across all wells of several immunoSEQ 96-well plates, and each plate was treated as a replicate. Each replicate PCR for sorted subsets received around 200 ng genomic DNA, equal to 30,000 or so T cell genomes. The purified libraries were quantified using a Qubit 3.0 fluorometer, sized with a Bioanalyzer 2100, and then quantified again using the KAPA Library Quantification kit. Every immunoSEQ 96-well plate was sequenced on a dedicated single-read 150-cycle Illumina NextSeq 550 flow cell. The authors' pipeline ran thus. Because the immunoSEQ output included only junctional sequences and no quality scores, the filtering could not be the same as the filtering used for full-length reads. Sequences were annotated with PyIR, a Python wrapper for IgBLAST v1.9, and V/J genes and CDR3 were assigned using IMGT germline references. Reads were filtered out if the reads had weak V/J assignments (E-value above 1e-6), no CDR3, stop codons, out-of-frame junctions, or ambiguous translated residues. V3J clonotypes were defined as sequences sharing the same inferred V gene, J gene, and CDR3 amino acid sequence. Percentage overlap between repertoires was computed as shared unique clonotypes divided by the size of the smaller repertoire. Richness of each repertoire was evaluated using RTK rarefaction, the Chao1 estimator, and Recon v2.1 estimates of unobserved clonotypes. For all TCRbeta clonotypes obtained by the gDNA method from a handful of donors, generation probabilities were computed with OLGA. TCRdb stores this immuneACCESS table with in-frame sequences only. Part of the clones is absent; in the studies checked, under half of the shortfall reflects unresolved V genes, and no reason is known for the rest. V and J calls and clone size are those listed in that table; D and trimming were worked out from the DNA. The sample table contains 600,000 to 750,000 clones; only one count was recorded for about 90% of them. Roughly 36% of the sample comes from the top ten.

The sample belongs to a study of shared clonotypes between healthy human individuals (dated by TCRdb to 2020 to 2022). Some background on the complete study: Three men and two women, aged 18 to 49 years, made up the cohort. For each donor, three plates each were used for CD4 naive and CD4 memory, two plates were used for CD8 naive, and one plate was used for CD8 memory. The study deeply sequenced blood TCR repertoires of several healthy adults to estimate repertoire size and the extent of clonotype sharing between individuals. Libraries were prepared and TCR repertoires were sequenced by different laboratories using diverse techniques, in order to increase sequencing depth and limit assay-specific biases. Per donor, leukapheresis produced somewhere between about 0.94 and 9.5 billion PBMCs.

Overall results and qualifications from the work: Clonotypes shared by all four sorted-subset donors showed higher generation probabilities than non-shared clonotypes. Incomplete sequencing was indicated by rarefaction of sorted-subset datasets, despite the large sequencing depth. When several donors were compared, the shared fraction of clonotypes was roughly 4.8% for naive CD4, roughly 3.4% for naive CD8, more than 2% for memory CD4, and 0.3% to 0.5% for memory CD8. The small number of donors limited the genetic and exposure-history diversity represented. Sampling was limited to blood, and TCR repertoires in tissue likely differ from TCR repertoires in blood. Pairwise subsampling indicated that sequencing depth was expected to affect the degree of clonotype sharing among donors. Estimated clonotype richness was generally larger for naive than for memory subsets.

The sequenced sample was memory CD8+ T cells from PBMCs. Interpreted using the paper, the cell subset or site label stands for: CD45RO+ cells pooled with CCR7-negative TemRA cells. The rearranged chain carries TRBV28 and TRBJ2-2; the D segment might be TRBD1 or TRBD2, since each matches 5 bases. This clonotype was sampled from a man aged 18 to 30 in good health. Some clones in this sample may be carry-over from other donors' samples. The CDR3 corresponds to CASSWGSSTGELFF. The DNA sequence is TGTGCCAGCAGTTGGGGGAGTAGCACCGGGGAGCTGTTTTTT.